The clone carrying this T cell receptor (beta chain) appeared a few times. Its specificity is not known. The data belong to a study of T cells in Graves' hyperthyroidism and ophthalmopathy. Findings and caveats of the study: In the analysis, a 13 V-J model separated ophthalmopathy from stable hyperthyroidism.

RNA transcripts gave rise to amplified TCR beta CDR3 regions. TCR CDR3 regions were first amplified by RT-PCR with HTBI primers. TCRdb called the multiplex PCR reads again in MiXCR, with one record for every CDR3 protein. The data show about 640,000 distinct CDR3 sequences, about a fifth seen once. Any patient presenting with uncontrolled infection, other autoimmune disease, pregnancy or lactation was left out. Isolation of PBMCs was performed on 10 ml fresh peripheral blood. Germline V lookup: CDR1 MNHEY, CDR2 SVGAGI. J gave up 7 bases and V 4 bases, and 3 bases lay outside the gene matches. The length of the CDR3 is 14 residues.

This sequence joins TRBV6-5 and TRBJ1-4; 10 nucleotides match TRBD1. The clonotype originates from a man in his thirties or forties with Graves' ophthalmopathy. Sequenced: blood. Here the CDR3 reads CASSSTGGGEKLFF. CDR3 nucleotides: TGTGCCAGCAGTTCGACAGGGGGCGGTGAAAAACTGTTTTTT.